This T cell receptor (beta chain) was obtained from a study of Ad26.COV2.S vaccination and SARS-CoV-2 variants. Study-wide results and caveats: Spike-specific TCR breadth was greater after Ad26.COV2.S than placebo. The TCR breadth and depth analyses may have produced an underestimate of total T cell responses. Whether participants received vaccine or placebo, their non-spike TCR breadth was similar. Vaccinees reportedly had broad spike-specific CD8+ and CD4+ T cell responses.

In its sample, this clone was seen a few times. Its cognate antigen is unknown. Trimming took off 6 bases at V and 4 bases at J, with 22 bases between the two ends. The germline V gene has CDR1 MGHDK and CDR2 SYGVNS. The CDR3 has 16 residues. This table comes from immunoSEQ multiplex PCR, and its TCRdb copy is limited to in-frame clones, with some not included. The data contain approximately 90,000 clones, 82% of them singletons. This rearrangement joins TRBV25-1 to TRBJ2-7, with D possibly called TRBD1 or TRBD2 (5 bases each). The origin of this receptor is a human donor who had recovered from COVID-19. Source: peripheral blood, taken after recovery from COVID-19. The CDR3 loop reads CASSPTAGTNFYEQYF. CDR3 bases: TGTGCCAGCAGCCCCACTGCCGGGACCAACTTTTACGAGCAGTACTTC.